A single sample gave rise to the 27 T cell receptor beta chains below, sequenced in a study of shared clonotypes between healthy human individuals. Libraries were prepared by immunoSEQ multiplex PCR; TCRdb keeps only in-frame clonotypes and omits some of them. The sample has about 490,000 clones; approximately 81% are singletons. The specimen was PBMCs. These receptors originate from a woman aged 40 to 50 in good health. Some clones in this sample may be carry-over from other donors' samples.

The gene calls are TRBV29-1 and TRBJ2-2; unclear D gene. V lost 5 bases and J lost 0, with 10 bases in between. Germline-derived CDR1 and CDR2 are SQVTM and ANQGSEA. This CDR3 contains 14 residues. CDR3 nucleotides: TGCAGCGTTCTGGGTCAGGCGAACACCGGGGAGCTGTTTTTT. Translating it yields CSVLGQANTGELFF.

On this clone: A far larger clone lies a single base away; this is likely a read error. The chain carries TRBV10-3 and TRBJ2-2, with 7 bases lining up with TRBD1. In germline, CDR1 is ENHRY, CDR2 SYGVKD. This CDR3 contains 15 residues. With 2 bases clipped from V and 4 bases from J, the junction kept 4 bases outside the gene matches. The CDR3 here is CAISEGTASTGELFF. The CDR3 DNA sequence: TGTGCCATCAGTGAGGGGACAGCGAGCACCGGGGAGCTGTTTTTT.

A word on this clone: This likely came from a read error, as a far larger clone is one base away. Other DNA sequences within the sample encode an identical CDR3. The chain links TRBV7-2 to TRBJ1-2; a weak D match, TRBD1 (5 bases). This CDR3 has 13 amino acids. Germline CDR1 SGHTA, CDR2 FQGNSA. CDR3 DNA: TGTGCCAGCAGCTTATGGCAGGGCCATGGCTACACCTTT. Protein product: CASSLWQGHGYTF.

Concerning this clone: Since a much larger clone is just one base distant, this may be a read error. J is TRBJ2-3 and V is TRBV6-5; D unresolved. Between the trimmed V and J ends, which lost 5 bases and 2 bases, there was a span of 11 bases. There are 14 residues in the CDR3. The germline gives CDR1 MNHEY, CDR2 SVGAGI. The CDR3 coding sequence is TGTGCCAGCAGTCTTAGGGCAAACACAGATACGCAGTATTTT. Protein product: CASSLRANTDTQYF.

This clone was recorded once. Other DNA sequences in this specimen translate into the identical CDR3. The CDR3: CASSPPSGNEQFF. CDR3 DNA sequence: TGTGCCAGCAGCCCCCCTAGCGGGAATGAGCAGTTCTTC. The V call is TRBV7-3, the J call TRBJ2-1; 8 positions match TRBD2. Germline V gene sequence: CDR1 SGHTA, CDR2 FQGTGA. This CDR3 spans 13 amino acids. The V and J ends lost 5 bases and 7 bases, in that order; junction bases with no gene match: 4.

CDR3 sequence: CACPTGNQPQHF. CDR3 sequence (DNA): TGTGCCTGTCCGACAGGGAATCAGCCCCAGCATTTT. The genes are TRBV19 and TRBJ1-5, with TRBD1 identical over 7 bases. Trimming removed 11 bases from V and 4 bases from J; junction bases left unmatched: 5. The CDR3 is 12 amino acids. CDR1 LNHDA and CDR2 SQIVND come from the germline V gene (reference sequence).

J is TRBJ2-7 and V is TRBV7-2; no clear D gene. Germline V lookup: CDR1 SGHTA, CDR2 FQGNSA. The CDR3 has 12 amino acids. V lost 1 base, J lost 2 bases, and 3 bases lay in between. CDR3 DNA sequence: TGTGCCAGCAGCTTAGATCCCTACGAGCAGTACTTC. Its translation is CASSLDPYEQYF.

The chain employs TRBV4-2 and TRBJ2-1, with 8 positions matching TRBD2. The length of the CDR3 is 16 residues. The V gene end was trimmed by 4 bases and the J gene end by 5 bases; junction bases not matched to a gene: 10. Germline CDR1 LGHNA, CDR2 YNFKEQ. CDR3 in amino acids: CASSLSTSGSHNEQFF. The CDR3 DNA reads TGTGCCAGCAGCCTCTCGACCAGCGGGAGCCACAATGAGCAGTTCTTC.

For this clone: A far larger clone lies a single base away; this is likely a read error. This CDR3 is also generated by other DNA sequences in the sample. The chain recombines TRBV15 with TRBJ2-2; D uncertain. The germline gives CDR1 LNHNV, CDR2 YYDKDF (reference sequence). This CDR3 comprises 16 residues. V dropped 1 base and J dropped 2 bases, with 11 bases sitting between them. Written as DNA, the CDR3 is TGTGCCACCAGCAGAGGCACCACTGAAAACACCGGGGAGCTGTTTTTT. Amino acid sequence: CATSRGTTENTGELFF. The variable domain in full, completed from reference TRBV15 and TRBJ2-2, reads DAMVIQNPRYQVTQFGKPVTLSCSQTLNHNVMYWYQQKSSQAPKLLFHYYDKDFNNEADTPDNFQSRRPNTSFCFLDIRSPGLGDTAMYLCATSRGTTENTGELFFGEGSRLTVL.

The V gene is TRBV30, the J gene TRBJ2-1; no clear D gene. Germline CDR1 is GTSNPN and CDR2 is SVGIG (reference sequence). The CDR3 is made up of 15 amino acids. V lost 3 bases and J lost 0, with 12 bases in between. The CDR3: CAWSQGVVSYNEQFF. The CDR3 coding sequence is TGTGCCTGGAGCCAAGGTGTGGTCTCCTACAATGAGCAGTTCTTC.

The chain couples TRBV27 to TRBJ1-1, with D possibly being TRBD1 (6 bases). The CDR3 loop spans 14 amino acids. Germline assignment: CDR1 MNHEY and CDR2 SMNVEV (reference sequence). Trimming pared 4 bases from V and 10 bases from J, leaving 19 bases between. The CDR3 coding sequence is TGTGCCAGCAGTTCGCGTGAGGGGGTAAGCTCAGCTTTCTTT. Protein product: CASSSREGVSSAFF.

The chain employs TRBV4-1 and TRBJ1-1, with TRBD1 matching over 9 bases. V gave up 6 bases and J gave up 9 bases; unmatched junction bases: 5. The CDR3 loop spans 12 amino acids. Germline CDR1 MGHRA, CDR2 YSYEKL. The CDR3 DNA sequence: TGCGCCAGCAGGGGACAGGGCCGACAAGCTTTCTTT. Translating it yields CASRGQGRQAFF.

The chain has TRBV28 and TRBJ2-3, with TRBD2 matching over 9 bases. J was trimmed by 6 bases and V by 3 bases; bases with no gene match: 13. Germline V gene data show CDR1 as MDHEN and CDR2 as SYDVKM. The CDR3 runs to 17 residues. The CDR3 region is CASSFVDGLAGLDTQYF. The CDR3, as DNA: TGTGCCAGCAGTTTCGTCGACGGTCTAGCGGGACTGGATACGCAGTATTTT.

V gene TRBV7-3 combines with J gene TRBJ2-5, with 9 bases aligning to TRBD2. The germline V gene has CDR1 SGHTA and CDR2 FQGTGA. The J segment lost 7 bases and the V segment lost 3 bases, leaving 6 bases of the junction unmatched. CDR3 length equals 14 residues. CDR3 bases: TGTGCCAGCAGCTTGGCTAGCGGGACGTGGACCCAGTACTTC. Protein product: CASSLASGTWTQYF.

The chain employs TRBV7-9 and TRBJ2-1, with 8 bases matching TRBD2. This CDR3 contains 19 residues. Trimming removed 3 bases from V and 4 bases from J; junction bases left unmatched: 17. The germline V gene encodes CDR1 SEHNR and CDR2 FQNEAQ (reference sequence). The CDR3 loop reads CASSLVSGSSSGLYNEQFF. The CDR3 bases are TGTGCCAGCAGCTTGGTGTCGGGCTCGTCTAGCGGGCTGTACAATGAGCAGTTCTTC.

The V gene is TRBV2, the J gene TRBJ2-5; D gene uncertain. CDR1 SNHLY and CDR2 FYNNEI come from the germline V gene. Deletions cut 6 bases from V and 4 bases from J, with 15 bases between. This CDR3 has 14 amino acids. CDR3 sequence reads: CASSVQSRGETQYF. In nucleotides, the CDR3 is TGTGCCAGCAGCGTCCAGTCTAGAGGAGAGACCCAGTACTTC.

The chain is built from TRBV4-2 and TRBJ2-2; possibly TRBD2 for D (6 bases). Deletions cut 1 base from V and 8 bases from J, with 14 bases between. CDR3 length equals 15 residues. Germline-derived CDR1 and CDR2 are LGHNA and YNFKEQ. CDR3 loop: CASSQAGTSAGELFF. For the CDR3, the DNA is TGTGCCAGCAGCCAAGCCGGGACTTCTGCAGGGGAGCTGTTTTTT.

This chain links TRBV2 with TRBJ1-1; 7 nucleotides line up with TRBD1. Germline V lookup: CDR1 SNHLY, CDR2 FYNNEI. The CDR3 contains 16 residues. The V segment lost 6 bases and the J segment 3 bases; nucleotides outside the gene matches: 13. CDR3 in DNA: TGTGCCAGCAGGCCATCCAGGGGGGCGGGGTACACTGAAGCTTTCTTT. Its translation: CASRPSRGAGYTEAFF.

The chain is built from TRBV11-2 and TRBJ2-1; no clear D gene. This CDR3 contains 13 residues. Trimming took 6 bases from V and 4 from J, leaving 10 bases between them. Germline V gene sequence: CDR1 SGHAT, CDR2 FQNNGV. CDR3 sequence (DNA): TGTGCCAGCAGTCTTACGAGATACAATGAGCAGTTCTTC. Amino acids: CASSLTRYNEQFF.

This rearrangement joins TRBV7-9 to TRBJ2-7; 12 bases agree with TRBD1. Looked up from germline, CDR1 is SEHNR and CDR2 is FQNEAQ (reference sequence). CDR3 length: 15 residues. V dropped 7 bases and J dropped 6; count of bases not matched to a gene: 10. CDR3 nucleotides: TGTGCCAGCAACGCACCGGGACAGGGGGCTCTCGAGCAGTACTTC. It codes for CASNAPGQGALEQYF.

The chain is built from TRBV29-1 and TRBJ2-5, with D hard to call. The CDR3 runs to 17 residues. In germline, CDR1 is SQVTM, CDR2 ANQGSEA. V gave up 6 bases and J gave up 11 bases, with 34 bases separating them. The CDR3: CSVMDARGTYEYAEQYF. The DNA for the CDR3 is TGCAGCGTCATGGACGCCAGAGGTACCTACGAGTATGCGGAGCAGTACTTC.

This clone was observed a single time. The rearrangement uses TRBV5-8 and TRBJ1-5; no firm D call. Trimming took off 0 bases at V and 4 bases at J, with 11 bases between the two ends. Per germline, CDR1 SGHTS and CDR2 YDEGEE. CDR3 size: 15 residues. Here the CDR3 reads CASSLGSGGNQPQHF. As DNA, the CDR3 is TGTGCCAGCAGCTTGGGCAGTGGAGGTAATCAGCCCCAGCATTTT. The full variable domain, completed using reference TRBV5-8 and TRBJ1-5, is EAGVTQSPTHLIKTRGQQATLRCSPISGHTSVYWYQQALGLGLQFLLWYDEGEERNRGNFPPRFSGRQFPNYSSELNVNALELEDSALYLCASSLGSGGNQPQHFGDGTRLSIL.

This chain uses TRBV28 with TRBJ2-7; TRBD2 aligns across 10 bases. Germline V gives CDR1 MDHEN, CDR2 SYDVKM. The length of the CDR3 is 14 residues. The V segment lost 8 bases and the J segment 2 bases; nucleotides outside the gene matches: 6. The CDR3 sequence is CASGVLAGTYEQYF. For the CDR3, the DNA is TGTGCCAGCGGGGTACTAGCGGGAACCTACGAGCAGTACTTC.

The chain links TRBV18 to TRBJ2-1, with TRBD2 identical over 11 bases. The junction had 10 bases not matched to a gene; V was cut back by 3 bases and J by 9 bases. CDR1 is KGHSH and CDR2 is LQKENI in the germline V gene. There are 16 residues in the CDR3. CDR3 DNA: TGTGCCAGCTCACCTGTGACTAGCGGGAATGGCTTTGAGCAGTTCTTC. Protein sequence: CASSPVTSGNGFEQFF. Based on the CDR3 plus reference TRBV18 and TRBJ2-1, the full variable domain is NAGVMQNPRHLVRRRGQEARLRCSPMKGHSHVYWYRQLPEEGLKFMVYLQKENIIDESGMPKERFSAEFPKEGPSILRIQQVVRGDSAAYFCASSPVTSGNGFEQFFGPGTRLTVL.

This chain links TRBV7-9 with TRBJ2-2, with 11 bases fitting TRBD2. Trimming removed 6 bases from V and 0 bases from J; junction bases left unmatched: 9. The CDR3 has 18 amino acids. Per germline, CDR1 SEHNR and CDR2 FQNEAQ (reference sequence). DNA for the CDR3: TGTGCCAGCAGATCATTCGGGACTAGCGGAACGAACACCGGGGAGCTGTTTTTT. It encodes CASRSFGTSGTNTGELFF.

A word on this clone: A far larger clone is off by one base, so a read error is likely. The genes are TRBV30 and TRBJ2-5, with no clear D. This CDR3 contains 13 residues. Germline loops: CDR1 GTSNPN, CDR2 SVGIG (reference sequence). V shed 2 bases and J shed 13 bases, with 20 bases lying between them. Here the CDR3 DNA reads TGTGCCTGGAGTACGCCGGCGGAGCCGTTTGCGTACTTC. Translating gives CAWSTPAEPFAYF. The full variable domain, rest sourced from reference TRBV30 and TRBJ2-5, is SQTIHQWPATLVQPVGSPLSLECTVEGTSNPNLYWYRQAAGRGLQLLFYSVGIGQISSEVPQNLSASRPQDRQFILSSKKLLLSDSGFYLCAWSTPAEPFAYFGPGTRLLVL.

The chain carries TRBV11-2 and TRBJ2-5, with TRBD2 identical over 8 bases. V shed 1 base, J shed 9 bases, and the junction held 7 bases outside the gene matches. The CDR3 extends over 14 amino acids. In germline, CDR1 is SGHAT, CDR2 FQNNGV. The CDR3 reads CASSLVGGRTSQYF. CDR3 nucleotides: TGTGCCAGCAGCTTAGTTGGCGGGAGGACTTCCCAGTACTTC.